This TCR beta chain was identified during a study of cytomegalovirus exposure and HLA in healthy donors. This clone was seen more than once but under ten times. Primers included in the PCR were 60 Vbeta and 13 Jbeta primers. The repertoire was sequenced with immunoSEQ multiplex PCR; TCRdb's copy has only in-frame clones and lacks some. The sample holds approximately 90,000 clones; roughly 80% are singletons and the top ten take roughly 2%. The sample consisted of PBMCs. The origin of this receptor is a middle-aged man in good health and CMV-seronegative.

CDR3 DNA sequence: TGTGCCAGCAGCTTGGTATCTCCGGAACGGGAGGGGATCTACGAGCAGTACTTC. Translating gives CASSLVSPEREGIYEQYF. The J gene is TRBJ2-7, the V gene TRBV5-8; 8 nucleotides align to TRBD2. Looked up from germline, CDR1 is SGHTS and CDR2 is YDEGEE. V dropped 0 bases and J dropped 3; count of bases not matched to a gene: 14. The CDR3 length is 18 residues.